This entry describes one TCR beta chain. It has no known antigen specificity. There are no base qualities to consult, and no much larger clone falls within one base. The V end loses 4 bases and the J end loses 4 bases, and a stretch of 14 bases separates them. The CDR3 covers 14 residues, taking in both the cysteine and the phenylalanine. Just the 42-base CDR3 DNA is kept, in frame starting at base 1. CDR1 SGHDN and CDR2 FVKESK were looked up in the germline V gene. All of the isolated RNA was reverse transcribed with the High Capacity cDNA Reverse Transcription Kit, so expressed TCRB transcripts were sequenced. Deep immunoSEQ sequencing was applied to naive, central memory and regulatory T cell samples, giving an average of about 3.6 million total reads per sample. After sorted cells were lysed in RLT buffer, RNA was extracted with DNase-treated RNeasy Micro or Mini kits, with the choice depending on cell number. Each cell subset was processed on its own to prevent cross-contamination, while patient and healthy donor samples were processed together. The immunoSEQ multiplex PCR was used to amplify TCRB sequences from cDNA, generating 87-bp fragments that spanned the CDR3 region. Amplicons were sequenced on the Illumina HiSeq platform. As for how the authors treated the data: PCR bias was computationally corrected using synthetic template baselines, reads within Hamming distance 2 were collapsed, and singletons that could not be merged were discarded. By aligning reads against IMGT, V, D and J genes, CDR3 length, and insertions or deletions at six rearrangement sites were assigned. Within each subset, clonotype counts were normalized to sorted cell number, after which true diversity and Gini coefficients were computed with the tcR R package. The overlap coefficient, calculated on TCRB nucleotide sequences, was used to measure repertoire sharing. As a proxy for the pre-selection repertoire, out-of-frame TCRB sequences from naive cells were analyzed. The source is immuneACCESS, and TCRdb retained only in-frame sequences with V and J called. Part of the clones is not carried over; for the studies checked, unresolved V genes explain less than half of this, and the remainder is unexplained. V and J calls and clone size are copied from that table; D and trimming were computed from the DNA. This sample comprises hundreds of thousands of clones, 15% to 17% of them detected only once. The ten largest account for about 0.087% of the sample.

This entry is derived from a study of beta chain features in type 1 diabetes (dated by TCRdb to 2017 to 2018). Study-level background: No differences in mean age, gender distribution, total cell number or subset yield were found between patients and healthy donors. A total of about 100,000,000 sorted cells were examined across all samples, and RNA yield correlated strongly with the number of cells per subset. In the study, recently diagnosed type 1 diabetes patients and matched healthy donors were compared on the TCRB repertoires of their sorted circulating CD4+ T cell subsets. Regulatory and stem cell-like memory subsets were obtained from only 8 patients and roughly eight healthy donors, while naive and central memory subsets were obtained from all 30 or so donors. Overall results and qualifications from the work: Because small numbers of individuals were included in the HLA sub-analyses, any influence of HLA type on TCRB rearrangement was left unresolved. Fewer insertions and more nucleotide deletions at VDJ recombination sites were observed in patients with type 1 diabetes, implying thymic rearrangement abnormalities. Shorter templates might be favored by PCR, yet because patient and control samples were amplified and corrected together, any such skew would affect both groups equally. Because cDNA was sequenced instead of genomic DNA, activated cells with high expression could be over-represented, although the groups did not differ in activation or CD3 levels. Naive, central memory and regulatory TCRB repertoires appeared to be more similar among patients than among healthy donors. Type 1 diabetes patients showed a moderate but significant shortening of TCRB CDR3 length in all four CD4+ subsets.

Each donor gave one peripheral blood draw, averaging approximately 120 mL, which was collected into heparinised tubes. Naive, central memory, regulatory and stem cell-like memory CD4+ T cells were sorted on a BD FACSAria II using a panel including CD45RO, CCR7, CD25, CD127, CD95 and CD27. A purity above 98% was achieved for all sorted populations. PBMCs were separated immediately by Lymphoprep density gradient centrifugation and were stained directly, without being cultured. Samples were stained and sorted in pairs, with one healthy donor and one patient per experiment, so that batch effects were minimized.

Sequencing was performed on naive CD4+ T cells from blood. Interpreted using the paper, the cell subset or site label stands for: true naive CD4+ T cells. The origin of this receptor is a man aged 18 to 30 in good health. This chain joins TRBV14 to TRBJ2-7, with the D gene tentatively TRBD1 or TRBD2, based on 6 matching bases in each. In nucleotide form, the sequence is TGTGCCAGCAGCCCGTCGGGGGCTACTTACGAGCAGTACTTC. This gives the protein CASSPSGATYEQYF.